This T cell receptor (beta chain) originates from a study of T cells after yellow fever vaccination. As for the study in general: Fractions with few cells were prepared using SMART-Seq v4 Ultra Low Input.

The CDR3 loop spans 15 amino acids. V dropped 5 bases and J dropped 1 base, with 12 bases sitting between them. The germline gives CDR1 SGHRS, CDR2 YFSETQ. This clonotype was seen ten or more times. The antigen is not known. 5'RACE template switching produced TCR cDNA carrying a universal primer site and UMIs. TCRdb passed the 5' RACE reads through MiXCR, listing each CDR3 protein once. The repertoire holds approximately 120,000 distinct CDR3 sequences, more than 6.5% seen once, with 2.5% in the top ten. General study results and limits: Reappearing after the booster were most of the clones from primary vaccination (less than 97% CD4, approximately 86% CD8). A limited proportion of clonotypes was detected within both the CD4 and CD8 compartments.

Sample: CD4+ T cells sorted from PBMCs, taken 10 to 11 days after the first yellow fever vaccination. The receptor was derived from a man aged 18 to 29 who received the YFV17D yellow fever vaccine. This rearrangement joins TRBV5-1 to TRBJ2-2; TRBD1 might be the D (5 bases). The CDR3 region is CASRWGPQNTGELFF. The CDR3 DNA reads TGCGCCAGCAGGTGGGGCCCCCAGAACACCGGGGAGCTGTTTTTT.